One sample yielded the 31 T cell receptor beta chains listed below, sequenced in a study of T cell responses to AZD1222 COVID-19 vaccine. Clones were sequenced by immunoSEQ multiplex PCR, and TCRdb holds only the in-frame ones, with some missing. This sample has 20,000 or so clones, with roughly 83% found just once. This specimen consisted of peripheral blood, obtained 28 days after the second AZD1222 dose. Receptor source: an adult who received the AZD1222 COVID-19 vaccine.

The chain has TRBV11-3 and TRBJ2-1, with D perhaps given as TRBD1 or TRBD2 (7 bases each). Looked up from germline, CDR1 is SGHNT and CDR2 is YENEEA. V was shortened by 3 bases and J by 7 bases, with 22 bases between the two germline ends. CDR3 length equals 17 residues. This CDR3 reads CASSFPGGKRGQNEQFF. DNA for the CDR3: TGTGCCAGCAGCTTCCCCGGGGGGAAGAGGGGGCAAAATGAGCAGTTCTTC. The variable domain in full, with the rest retrieved from reference TRBV11-3 and TRBJ2-1, is EAGVVQSPRYKIIEKKQPVAFWCNPISGHNTLYWYLQNLGQGPELLIRYENEEAVDDSQLPKDRFSAERLKGVDSTLKIQPAELGDSAVYLCASSFPGGKRGQNEQFFGPGTRLTVL.

The chain is built from TRBV15 and TRBJ2-7; 7 nucleotides agree with TRBD1. J was trimmed by 0 bases and V by 1 base; bases with no gene match: 6. CDR1 LNHNV and CDR2 YYDKDF come from the germline V gene (reference sequence). The CDR3 sequence is 16 residues long. DNA for the CDR3: TGTGCCACCAGCAGAGGGTCCGGGACAGCCTCCTACGAGCAGTACTTC. Encoded protein: CATSRGSGTASYEQYF.

The chain uses TRBV24-1 and TRBJ2-1, with 12 nucleotides matching TRBD1. The CDR3 loop spans 15 amino acids. In germline, CDR1 is KGHDR, CDR2 SFDVKD. V gave up 7 bases and J gave up 6 bases; unmatched junction bases: 6. The DNA for the CDR3 is TGTGCCACCAGCGGGGGACAGGGGGCTTTCAATGAGCAGTTCTTC. Protein: CATSGGQGAFNEQFF.

In this sample, this clone turned up once. The chain combines TRBV28 with TRBJ1-2; 10 bases are shared with TRBD1. Germline values: CDR1 MDHEN, CDR2 SYDVKM. The J segment lost 5 bases and the V segment lost 2 bases, leaving 2 bases of the junction unmatched. The CDR3 is made up of 14 amino acids. The CDR3 sequence is CASSLGTGAYGYTF. The CDR3 coding sequence is TGTGCCAGCAGTTTAGGGACAGGGGCGTATGGCTACACCTTC.

In this sample, this clone turned up a few times. The V call is TRBV5-6, the J call TRBJ2-7; TRBD2 is a possible D gene (6 bases). V was cut by 0 bases and J by 5 bases, with 12 bases left in between. Germline V gene sequence: CDR1 SGHDT, CDR2 YYEEEE. The length of the CDR3 is 14 residues. CDR3 sequence (DNA): TGTGCCAGCAGCTTGGGAGTGTGGGGGGACGAGCAGTACTTC. The encoded protein is CASSLGVWGDEQYF.

The chain couples TRBV2 to TRBJ2-1; 14 bases align to TRBD2. The CDR3 spans 15 residues. Germline trimming cut 7 bases from V and 9 bases from J; bases unmatched to any gene: 8. Per the germline V gene, CDR1 is SNHLY and CDR2 is FYNNEI. This CDR3 is CASTRLAGGGSEQFF. The CDR3 DNA sequence: TGTGCCAGCACTCGACTAGCGGGAGGGGGGAGTGAGCAGTTCTTC.

The gene calls are TRBV5-1 and TRBJ1-1; D is undetermined. Looked up from germline, CDR1 is SGHRS and CDR2 is YFSETQ. This CDR3 contains 16 residues. V was pared by 0 bases and J by 4 bases, with 16 bases between. Here the CDR3 DNA reads TGCGCCAGCAGCTTGGGGGATTGGGAGGGTTCCACTGAAGCTTTCTTT. Protein: CASSLGDWEGSTEAFF.

The rearrangement joins TRBV2 to TRBJ1-5; 8 bases line up with TRBD1. Germline CDR1 SNHLY, CDR2 FYNNEI. The V and J ends lost 4 bases and 7 bases, in that order; junction bases with no gene match: 6. CDR3 length: 14 residues. The CDR3 DNA is TGTGCCAGCAGTGCCGACAGGGGAGGGCAGCCCCAGCATTTT. This sequence encodes CASSADRGGQPQHF.

J is TRBJ1-3 and V is TRBV30; D is unclear. Germline V gives CDR1 GTSNPN, CDR2 SVGIG (reference sequence). The V gene lost 8 bases and the J gene lost 2 bases, with 13 bases spanning the gap. This CDR3 region has 13 residues. The CDR3 DNA reads TGTGCCCGGAAATCGGCAACTGGAAACACCATATATTTT. It specifies CARKSATGNTIYF.

The genes are TRBV5-1 and TRBJ1-2, with D tentatively TRBD1 (5 bases). The CDR3 has 16 amino acids. Trimming shortened V by 0 bases and J by 3 bases, and 15 bases separated the two germline ends. The germline gives CDR1 SGHRS, CDR2 YFSETQ. CDR3 coding DNA: TGCGCCAGCAGCTTGGATGGGCAGGGCCCCTACTATGGCTACACCTTC. Its translation is CASSLDGQGPYYGYTF.

In this sample, this clone turned up a few times. The rearrangement links TRBV19 to TRBJ2-1; no definite D call. The germline V gene has CDR1 LNHDA and CDR2 SQIVND (reference sequence). This CDR3 region has 14 residues. V was shortened by 3 bases and J by 7 bases, with 13 bases between the two germline ends. The CDR3 region has the DNA TGTGCCAGTAGTATCTCCGTGCCTTCGAATGAGCAGTTCTTC. Its protein is CASSISVPSNEQFF.

CDR3 coding DNA: TGTGCCAGCAGTTACTCGGGGGGGCATGGTTCACCCCTCCACTTT. Protein: CASSYSGGHGSPLHF. The chain employs TRBV6-5 and TRBJ1-6, with D possibly TRBD1 on 6 matching bases. V lost 0 bases, J lost 9 bases, and 12 bases lay in between. The CDR3 spans 15 residues. Per germline, CDR1 MNHEY and CDR2 SVGAGI.

The chain combines TRBV9 with TRBJ1-2; TRBD1 agrees at 9 bases. Germline CDR1 is SGDLS and CDR2 is YYNGEE. The CDR3 has 13 residues. The trim removed 4 bases at V and 6 bases at J, leaving 4 bases unmatched. This chain's CDR3 is CASSLRDRDGYTF. The CDR3 DNA reads TGTGCCAGCAGCTTGCGGGACAGGGATGGCTACACCTTC.

The chain recombines TRBV5-8 with TRBJ2-1; D is perhaps TRBD2 (6 bases). There are 14 residues in the CDR3. V was clipped by 5 bases and J by 7 bases, with 16 bases between them. Germline CDR1 SGHTS, CDR2 YDEGEE. The CDR3 protein is CASSYRDLANEQFF. CDR3 bases: TGTGCCAGCAGTTACCGGGACTTAGCTAATGAGCAGTTCTTC.

The chain uses TRBV20-1 and TRBJ1-5; D is uncertain. Germline V gives CDR1 DFQATT, CDR2 SNEGSKA (reference sequence). The CDR3 contains 15 residues. Trimming took off 3 bases at V and 1 base at J, with 13 bases between the two ends. This CDR3 reads CSASSSPRSNQPQHF. The CDR3 DNA reads as TGCAGTGCTAGTTCTTCACCGAGGAGCAATCAGCCCCAGCATTTT.

The rearrangement joins TRBV19 to TRBJ1-5; D is perhaps TRBD1 (6 bases). The CDR3 is made up of 14 amino acids. V shed 7 bases and J shed 5 bases, with 15 bases lying between them. The V gene's germline CDR1 is LNHDA and CDR2 SQIVND (reference sequence). CDR3 amino acids: CASTRTATDQPQHF. In nucleotides, the CDR3 is TGTGCCAGTACTAGGACAGCCACGGATCAGCCCCAGCATTTT.

CDR3 in amino acids: CASSQQFGRAEETQYF. CDR3 DNA sequence: TGCGCCAGCAGCCAACAATTCGGGAGGGCCGAGGAGACCCAGTACTTC. The V call is TRBV4-1, the J call TRBJ2-5, with TRBD2 matching 8 bases. The CDR3 loop spans 16 amino acids. Per germline, CDR1 MGHRA and CDR2 YSYEKL. V lost 2 bases and J lost 5; bases outside the gene matches: 10.

This clone was seen once. The rearrangement uses TRBV18 and TRBJ2-3; weak D call: TRBD1 (6 bases). CDR3 size: 15 residues. From germline, CDR1 is KGHSH and CDR2 LQKENI. V was cut by 2 bases and J by 4 bases, with 13 bases left in between. The CDR3 sequence: CASSPEGGRSDTQYF. Written as DNA, the CDR3 is TGTGCCAGCTCACCAGAAGGGGGTCGATCAGATACGCAGTATTTT.

The chain recombines TRBV6-6 with TRBJ1-1; D gene ambiguous. Per germline, CDR1 MNHNY and CDR2 SVGAGI (reference sequence). V lost 1 base to trimming and J lost 3 bases, with 12 bases between them. CDR3 size: 15 residues. The CDR3 reads CASSYWRGQDTEAFF. Here the CDR3 DNA reads TGTGCCAGCAGTTACTGGCGCGGGCAGGACACTGAAGCTTTCTTT.

The chain employs TRBV19 and TRBJ2-3; TRBD2 aligns across 9 bases. Losses at the gene ends were 5 bases for V and 4 bases for J; bases not matched to a gene: 19. This CDR3 is built from 19 residues. The germline V gene has CDR1 LNHDA and CDR2 SQIVND (reference sequence). The CDR3 DNA sequence: TGTGCCAGTAGTCCACCTCCCAATTCCTTAGCGGGAGTTGCAGATACGCAGTATTTT. Residues: CASSPPPNSLAGVADTQYF. The full variable domain, rest sourced from reference TRBV19 and TRBJ2-3, is DGGITQSPKYLFRKEGQNVTLSCEQNLNHDAMYWYRQDPGQGLRLIYYSQIVNDFQKGDIAEGYSVSREKKESFPLTVTSAQKNPTAFYLCASSPPPNSLAGVADTQYFGPGTRLTVL.

This chain connects TRBV10-3 to TRBJ1-1, with 8 positions matching TRBD1. The CDR3 is 15 residues long. Germline CDR1 is ENHRY and CDR2 is SYGVKD. With V trimmed by 3 bases and J by 0 bases, 3 bases remained unmatched. CDR3 nucleotides: TGTGCCATCAGTGATCCGGGACAGGTGAACACTGAAGCTTTCTTT. The encoded protein is CAISDPGQVNTEAFF.

This clone appeared a few times. V is TRBV3-1 (or the pseudogene TRBV3-2) and J is TRBJ2-3; 10 bases match TRBD2. The CDR3 has 17 residues. From germline, CDR1 is LGHDT and CDR2 YNNKEL (reference sequence). The ends lost 1 base at V and 2 bases at J; junction bases unmatched: 6. The CDR3 is CASSQGPTSGTTDTQYF. CDR3 sequence (DNA): TGTGCCAGCAGCCAAGGTCCTACTAGCGGGACCACAGATACGCAGTATTTT.

V gene TRBV28 combines with J gene TRBJ2-7; D is perhaps TRBD1 (7 bases). This CDR3 region has 15 residues. The V gene lost 5 bases and the J gene lost 3 bases, with 17 bases spanning the gap. The germline CDR1 and CDR2 sequences are MDHEN and SYDVKM. CDR3 sequence (DNA): TGTGCCAGCAGTAGGGTGTCAGGGGGGAGCTACGAGCAGTACTTC. This translates into CASSRVSGGSYEQYF.

This clone was recorded only once. The chain combines TRBV10-1 with TRBJ2-7; no reliable D call. The CDR3 is 14 amino acids. The germline V gene encodes CDR1 WNHNN and CDR2 SYGVQD (reference sequence). V was shortened by 4 bases and J by 3 bases, with 13 bases between the two germline ends. The DNA of the CDR3 is TGCGCCAGCAGTGTGGGCAGGCAGTACTACGAGCAGTACTTC. Its protein product is CASSVGRQYYEQYF.

This chain connects TRBV6-5 to TRBJ1-1; 10 nucleotides line up with TRBD1. V shed 4 bases, J shed 3 bases, and the junction held 8 bases outside the gene matches. Germline CDR1 and CDR2: MNHEY and SVGAGI. This CDR3 comprises 16 residues. DNA for the CDR3: TGTGCCAGCAGTTTCCGACAGGGGGCGCGGGACACTGAAGCTTTCTTT. It yields the protein CASSFRQGARDTEAFF.

The V call is TRBV4-2, the J call TRBJ2-7, with D possibly matching TRBD2 (5 bases). V shed 1 base and J shed 2 bases, with 15 bases lying between them. The germline CDR1 and CDR2 sequences are LGHNA and YNFKEQ. This CDR3 is built from 16 residues. The CDR3, as DNA: TGTGCCAGCAGCCAAGCTACCCTAGCCACGACCTACGAGCAGTACTTC. Residues: CASSQATLATTYEQYF.

In DNA, the CDR3 is TGTGCCAGCAGCCAAGCAATCGGTGGCTACACCTTC. Translating gives CASSQAIGGYTF. The chain uses TRBV3-1 (or the pseudogene TRBV3-2) and TRBJ1-2; no firm D call. The V gene's germline CDR1 is LGHDT and CDR2 YNNKEL (reference sequence). This CDR3 has 12 residues. V was cut by 1 base and J by 7 bases, with 7 bases left in between.

The rearrangement links TRBV28 to TRBJ2-1; 8 bases are a match to TRBD2. The CDR3 sequence is 14 residues long. After removal of 5 bases from V and 6 bases from J, the junction contained 6 bases not matched to a gene. CDR1 and CDR2 (germline): MDHEN, SYDVKM. Here the CDR3 DNA reads TGTGCCAGCAGTATCCCGGGGGGGTCCAATGAGCAGTTCTTC. Translating it yields CASSIPGGSNEQFF.

CDR3 nucleotide sequence: TGTGCCAGCAGCCCAGACAGGATTAACACTGAAGCTTTCTTT. Translation gives CASSPDRINTEAFF. The J gene is TRBJ1-1, the V gene TRBV6-5; D is perhaps TRBD1 (6 bases). Germline loops: CDR1 MNHEY, CDR2 SVGAGI. The CDR3 has 14 amino acids. Trimming stripped 6 bases from V and 2 bases from J, with 13 bases between.

In its sample, this clone was seen once. The rearrangement joins TRBV6-5 to TRBJ1-5, with unresolved D. The CDR3 is made up of 12 amino acids. Trimming cost V 5 bases and J 1 base, with 3 bases left between them. The germline gives CDR1 MNHEY, CDR2 SVGAGI. The CDR3 sequence is CASSRSNQPQHF. For the CDR3, the DNA is TGTGCCAGCAGTAGAAGCAATCAGCCCCAGCATTTT.

This clone was detected only a few times. The rearrangement links TRBV11-2 to TRBJ2-2, with a tentative D call TRBD1 (5 bases). The CDR3 contains 14 residues. CDR1 is SGHAT, CDR2 FQNNGV, per germline. Trimming removed 5 bases at V and 4 bases at J, with 11 bases between. The DNA for the CDR3 is TGTGCCAGCAGCCTAGGACAAGGCACCGGGGAGCTGTTTTTT. This sequence encodes CASSLGQGTGELFF.